This T cell receptor beta chain comes out of a study of blood T cell repertoires in COVID-19. Study overall: Whether acute or convalescent, the COVID-19 samples came from the United States, Italy and Spain. T cells, B-cell-depleted T cells, or PBMCs supplied cDNA or gDNA.

Profiling relied on immunoSEQ multiplex PCR, and the TCRdb table lists in-frame clones only, not all of them. The profile shows roughly 200,000 clones, 65% to 80% of them singletons. This CDR3 spans 16 amino acids. Deletions cut 8 bases from V and 1 base from J, with 20 bases between. Germline lookup yields CDR1 LNHDA and CDR2 SQIVND (reference sequence). The sequenced sample was peripheral blood. This sequence joins TRBV19 and TRBJ1-1; a weak D match, TRBD1 (5 bases). The TCR comes from a man between 50 and 59 years old who had recovered from COVID-19. CDR3 in amino acids: CASATWEGRQNTEAFF. The CDR3 DNA sequence: TGTGCCAGTGCTACTTGGGAGGGGCGACAGAACACTGAAGCTTTCTTT.